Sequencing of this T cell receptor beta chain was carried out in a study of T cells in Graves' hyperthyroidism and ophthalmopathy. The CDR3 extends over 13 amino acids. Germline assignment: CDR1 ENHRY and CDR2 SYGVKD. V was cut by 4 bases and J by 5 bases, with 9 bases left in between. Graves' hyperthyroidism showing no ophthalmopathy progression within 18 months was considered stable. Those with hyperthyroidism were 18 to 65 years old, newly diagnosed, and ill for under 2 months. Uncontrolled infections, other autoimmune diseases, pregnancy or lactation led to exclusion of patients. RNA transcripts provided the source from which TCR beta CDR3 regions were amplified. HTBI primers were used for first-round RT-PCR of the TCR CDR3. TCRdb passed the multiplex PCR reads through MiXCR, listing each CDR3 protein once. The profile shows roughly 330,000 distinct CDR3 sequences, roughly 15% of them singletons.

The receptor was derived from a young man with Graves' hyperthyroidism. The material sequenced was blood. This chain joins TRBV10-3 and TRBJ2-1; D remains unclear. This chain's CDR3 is CAISAATDNEQFF. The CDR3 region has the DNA TGTGCCATCAGTGCCGCGACCGACAATGAGCAGTTCTTC.